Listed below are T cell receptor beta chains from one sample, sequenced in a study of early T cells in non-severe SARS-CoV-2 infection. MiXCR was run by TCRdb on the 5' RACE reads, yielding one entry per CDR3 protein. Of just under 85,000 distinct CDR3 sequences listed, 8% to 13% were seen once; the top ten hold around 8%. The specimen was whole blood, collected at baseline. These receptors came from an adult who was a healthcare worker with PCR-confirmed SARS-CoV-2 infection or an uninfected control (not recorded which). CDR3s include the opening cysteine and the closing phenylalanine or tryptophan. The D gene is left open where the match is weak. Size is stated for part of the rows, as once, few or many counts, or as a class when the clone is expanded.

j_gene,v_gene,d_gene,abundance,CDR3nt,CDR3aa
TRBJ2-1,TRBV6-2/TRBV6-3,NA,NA,TGTGCCAGCAGTTACCGGGCGGGTGAGCAGTTCTTC,CASSYRAGEQFF
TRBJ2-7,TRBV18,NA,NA,TGTGCCAGCTCACCTCAAACCGGGACAAAGTACTTC,CASSPQTGTKYF
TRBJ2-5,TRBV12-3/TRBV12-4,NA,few,TGTGCCAGCAGTTTTAACCAAGGGGAGACCCAGTACTTC,CASSFNQGETQYF
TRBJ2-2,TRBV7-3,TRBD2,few,TGTGCCAGCAGCCCAAAATCACGGGGGGTGGCGAACACCGGGGAGCTGTTTTTT,CASSPKSRGVANTGELFF
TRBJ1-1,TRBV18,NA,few,TGTGCCAGCTCACCTTGGGAGGTGGCGGGAGGCACTGAAGCTTTCTTT,CASSPWEVAGGTEAFF
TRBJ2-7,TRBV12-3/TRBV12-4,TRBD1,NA,TGTGCCAGCAGTTTAGCCGGGACAGCGCGCTACGAGCAGTACTTC,CASSLAGTARYEQYF
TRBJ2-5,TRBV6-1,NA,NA,TGTGCCAGCAGTGAACATAGGTCTAAGTACCAAGAGACCCAGTACTTC,CASSEHRSKYQETQYF
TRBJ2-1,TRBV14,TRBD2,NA,TGTGCCAGCAGCCAACTTGGACTAGGTGAGCAGTTCTTC,CASSQLGLGEQFF
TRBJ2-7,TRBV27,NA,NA,TGTGCCAGCAGTTTATTCCCTGCCTACGAGCAGTACTTC,CASSLFPAYEQYF
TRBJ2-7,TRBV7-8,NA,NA,TGTGCCAGCAGCTTGACATGGGGGACAACCTACGAGCAGTACTTC,CASSLTWGTTYEQYF
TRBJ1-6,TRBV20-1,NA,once,TGCAGTGCTAGGGCCGGGACATCGGATTCACCCCTCCACTTT,CSARAGTSDSPLHF
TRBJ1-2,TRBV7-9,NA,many,TGTGCCAGCAGCTTAGAGGTCTCTGTAGGCTACACCTTC,CASSLEVSVGYTF
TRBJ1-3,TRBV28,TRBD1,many,TGTGCCAGCAGTTTGGGAGGGACCAGGGGGAGCACCATATATTTT,CASSLGGTRGSTIYF
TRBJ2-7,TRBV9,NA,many,TGTGCCAGCAGTGAAATAGGGGGCTACGAGCAGTACTTC,CASSEIGGYEQYF
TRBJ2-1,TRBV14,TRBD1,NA,TGTGCCAGCAGCAGACAGGGCTCCTACAATGAGCAGTTCTTC,CASSRQGSYNEQFF
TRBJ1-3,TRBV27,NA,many,TGTGCCAGCAGTACTCTAGGACAGAATCGAAGGTCTGGAAACACCATATATTTT,CASSTLGQNRRSGNTIYF
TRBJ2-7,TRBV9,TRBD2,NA,TGTGCCAGCAGCTCTAGCGGGAGGGCCGAGTACGAGCAGTACTTC,CASSSSGRAEYEQYF
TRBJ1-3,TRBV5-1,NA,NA,TGCGCCAGCAGCCCCTCGGACAGAAGCTCTGGAAACACCATATATTTT,CASSPSDRSSGNTIYF
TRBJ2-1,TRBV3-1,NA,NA,TGTGCCAGCAGCCAACGGACAACTCAAAATTACAATGAGCAGTTCTTC,CASSQRTTQNYNEQFF
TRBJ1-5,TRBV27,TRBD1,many,TGTGCCAGCAGTCGGGACAGGTATCAGCCCCAGCATTTT,CASSRDRYQPQHF
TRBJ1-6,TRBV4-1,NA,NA,TGCGCCAGCAGCCAAGAGGGAGGGGCTTCCGGGGGTTCACCCCTCCACTTT,CASSQEGGASGGSPLHF
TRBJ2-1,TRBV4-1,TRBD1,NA,TGCGCCAGCAGCCCCGACAGGGCCGGTAATGAGCAGTTCTTC,CASSPDRAGNEQFF
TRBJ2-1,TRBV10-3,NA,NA,TGTGCCATCTGGGCAGGGCCTAACAATGAGCAGTTCTTC,CAIWAGPNNEQFF
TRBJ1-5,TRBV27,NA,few,TGTGCCAGCAGTTTCACAGGGAATCAGCCCCAGCATTTT,CASSFTGNQPQHF
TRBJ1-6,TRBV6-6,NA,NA,TGTGCCAGCAGTTACGGTGGACGGACGAAACAAAATTCACCCCTCCACTTT,CASSYGGRTKQNSPLHF
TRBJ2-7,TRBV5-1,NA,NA,TGCGCCAGCAGCTTGAGGTCCCTAGCCGAGTCCTACGAGCAGTACTTC,CASSLRSLAESYEQYF
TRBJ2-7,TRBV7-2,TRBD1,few,TGTGCCAGCAGCTCTCCCCGACAGGGCATCTACGAGCAGTACTTC,CASSSPRQGIYEQYF
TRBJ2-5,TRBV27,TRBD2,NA,TGTGCCACCTCCCGGGGCGGGAGCGGAGAGACCCAGTACTTC,CATSRGGSGETQYF